This T cell receptor beta chain was observed in a study of T cell responses to AZD1222 COVID-19 vaccine. Whole-study findings and limits: None of the repertoires were sampled until the peak T cell response had passed.

In the case of this clone: Its antigen is still unknown.

Assay used: immunoSEQ multiplex PCR; TCRdb lists only in-frame clones, some missing. This sample has roughly 93,000 clones, with about 92% found just once. V was clipped by 1 base and J by 2 bases; unmatched bases: 8. The CDR3 runs 17 residues. The germline CDR1 and CDR2 sequences are SGHDT and YYEEEE. The source was peripheral blood, collected 28 days after the second AZD1222 dose. This clonotype was sampled from an adult who received the AZD1222 COVID-19 vaccine. The V gene is TRBV5-6, the J gene TRBJ2-3; TRBD2 agrees at 9 bases. The CDR3 sequence is CASSLIISGGATDTQYF. DNA for the CDR3: TGTGCCAGCAGCTTGATAATTAGCGGGGGAGCCACAGATACGCAGTATTTT.